The entry below describes one T cell receptor beta chain. Per germline, CDR1 MNHEY and CDR2 SVGAGI. The CDR3 contains 15 residues. Unmatched junction bases numbered 9, after V lost 6 bases and J lost 3 bases. Per the original methods: Amplification of reference gene primers provided the estimated nucleated cell counts. Assay: immunoSEQ multiplex PCR; the TCRdb copy retains only in-frame clones and omits some. That table is the source of V, J and clone size, and D and trimming were worked out from the DNA. The table records roughly 340,000 clones, roughly 90% of them present only once. The sample is drawn from a study of blood T cell repertoires in COVID-19. Study-level background: Samples of COVID-19 (acute and convalescent) were obtained from the United States, Italy and Spain. Sources were T cells, B-cell-depleted T cells, or PBMCs; the material itself was cDNA or gDNA.

The specimen sequenced was peripheral blood. The chain is built from TRBV6-5 and TRBJ1-1; the match to TRBD1 covers 8 bases. This sequence originates from a woman between 25 and 40 years old with COVID-19, enrolled during active disease. Written as DNA, the CDR3 is TGTGCCAGCAGGAAGTGGACAGGGAGGGACACTGAAGCTTTCTTT. Its translation: CASRKWTGRDTEAFF.